This T cell receptor beta chain originates from a study of breast tumors, draining lymph nodes, adjacent tissues. MiXCR, applied by TCRdb to the multiplex PCR reads, yields one record per CDR3 protein. The data contain around 13,000 distinct CDR3 sequences, under 80% of them singletons. There are 16 residues in the CDR3. CDR1 and CDR2 from the germline V gene are ENHRY and SYGVKD. A note on this clonotype: An end of the junction does not agree with germline; a read error may underlie this.

The TCR comes from a female donor with breast cancer. Some clones in this sample may be carry-over from other donors' samples. The sample taken for sequencing was tumor-adjacent breast tissue. The gene calls are TRBV10-3 and TRBJ2-1, with 12 positions matching TRBD1. CDR3 loop: CATSLGGTGGDNGQFF. The CDR3 DNA sequence: TGTGCCACCAGTTTGGGGGGGACAGGGGGCGACAATGGGCAGTTCTTC.